The 17 T cell receptor beta chains listed next were all sequenced from one sample in a study of blood T cell repertoires in COVID-19. TCRdb's copy holds only in-frame clones and misses some; the assay was immunoSEQ multiplex PCR. This sample has roughly 200,000 clones, with roughly 92% found just once. Sequencing was done on a sample of peripheral blood. These receptors came from a young man with COVID-19, enrolled during active disease.

This chain connects TRBV6-2 or TRBV6-3 to TRBJ2-3, with unresolved D. Trimming shortened V by 2 bases and J by 2 bases, and 5 bases separated the two germline ends. Germline V gives CDR1 MNHEY, CDR2 SVGEGT. This CDR3 spans 13 amino acids. CDR3 DNA: TGTGCCAGCAGTTACGAGTACACAGATACGCAGTATTTT. This sequence encodes CASSYEYTDTQYF.

The V gene is TRBV11-2, the J gene TRBJ1-5, with unresolved D. CDR1 and CDR2 from the germline V gene are SGHAT and FQNNGV. Trimming took off 0 bases at V and 3 bases at J, with 6 bases between the two ends. CDR3 size: 14 residues. The CDR3 DNA is TGTGCCAGCAGCTTAGATCCCTCCAATCAGCCCCAGCATTTT. Protein product: CASSLDPSNQPQHF.

This chain connects TRBV5-6 to TRBJ2-7; 10 bases are shared with TRBD1. The J segment lost 6 bases and the V segment lost 4 bases, leaving 13 bases of the junction unmatched. Germline CDR1 and CDR2: SGHDT and YYEEEE. CDR3 length: 16 amino acids. CDR3 in amino acids: CASSGTWGTGEGEQYF. CDR3 nucleotides: TGTGCCAGCAGCGGTACGTGGGGGACAGGGGAGGGCGAGCAGTACTTC.

This chain connects TRBV9 to TRBJ2-5; TRBD1 agrees at 10 bases. Germline loops: CDR1 SGDLS, CDR2 YYNGEE. The V gene end was trimmed by 3 bases and the J gene end by 3 bases; junction bases not matched to a gene: 2. The CDR3 is 14 amino acids. This CDR3 is CASSEGQGKETQYF. The CDR3 nucleotides are TGTGCCAGCAGCGAGGGACAGGGGAAAGAGACCCAGTACTTC.

The CDR3 DNA sequence: TGTGCCAGCAGTTACTCCGGACAGGGCGATGGCTACACCTTC. This sequence encodes CASSYSGQGDGYTF. The chain has TRBV6-2 or TRBV6-3 and TRBJ1-2; TRBD1 matches at 8 bases. The V and J ends lost 0 bases and 6 bases, in that order; junction bases with no gene match: 3. The CDR3 is made up of 14 amino acids. Germline CDR1 MNHEY, CDR2 SVGEGT.

The chain carries TRBV27 and TRBJ2-7; 10 nucleotides agree with TRBD1. CDR1 and CDR2 from the germline V gene are MNHEY and SMNVEV (reference sequence). CDR3 length: 14 residues. After removal of 4 bases from V and 3 bases from J, the junction contained 3 bases not matched to a gene. CDR3 loop: CASSWDRGNYEQYF. The CDR3 nucleotides are TGTGCCAGCAGTTGGGACAGGGGTAACTACGAGCAGTACTTC.

The chain has TRBV18 and TRBJ1-1; 9 positions agree with TRBD1. With V trimmed by 4 bases and J by 5 bases, 2 bases remained unmatched. The CDR3 is 13 amino acids. Germline V gene lookup returns CDR1 KGHSH and CDR2 LQKENI. This CDR3 reads CASSRTGETEAFF. CDR3 sequence (DNA): TGTGCCAGCTCACGGACAGGGGAGACTGAAGCTTTCTTT.

The chain links TRBV10-2 to TRBJ1-2, with 11 nucleotides matching TRBD1. The V gene end was trimmed by 3 bases and the J gene end by 0 bases; junction bases not matched to a gene: 6. The CDR3 consists of 17 residues. Germline V gene data show CDR1 as WSHSY and CDR2 as SAAADI. CDR3: CASSDPGQGGANYGYTF. CDR3 bases: TGCGCCAGCAGTGATCCGGGACAGGGGGGCGCTAACTATGGCTACACCTTC.

The rearrangement uses TRBV10-3 and TRBJ1-3, with TRBD1 matching over 8 bases. V was clipped by 8 bases and J by 5 bases; unmatched bases: 5. The CDR3 covers 13 residues. Per the germline V gene, CDR1 is ENHRY and CDR2 is SYGVKD. The CDR3 sequence: CAIGGQGRNTIYF. Written as DNA, the CDR3 is TGTGCCATCGGCGGACAGGGAAGAAACACCATATATTTT.

J is TRBJ2-7 and V is TRBV7-9; D unclear. V dropped 1 base and J dropped 6 bases, with 10 bases sitting between them. The V gene's germline CDR1 is SEHNR and CDR2 FQNEAQ (reference sequence). The CDR3 contains 13 residues. CDR3 coding DNA: TGTGCCAGCAGCTTAGGCCACCTCAGCGAGCAGTACTTC. Translated, it gives CASSLGHLSEQYF. Combining the CDR3 with reference TRBV7-9 and TRBJ2-7 gives the whole variable domain DTGVSQNPRHKITKRGQNVTFRCDPISEHNRLYWYRQTLGQGPEFLTYFQNEAQLEKSRLLSDRFSAERPKGSFSTLEIQRTEQGDSAMYLCASSLGHLSEQYFGPGTRLTVT.

CDR3 nucleotides: TGTGCCAGCAGTTATCGACAGGGGGCGCGGCCCCAGCATTTT. This gives the protein CASSYRQGARPQHF. The V call is TRBV6-5, the J call TRBJ1-5; 10 nucleotides line up with TRBD1. The length of the CDR3 is 14 residues. Germline CDR1 reads MNHEY; CDR2 reads SVGAGI. V lost 3 bases, J lost 9 bases, and 5 bases stayed unmatched.

The chain recombines TRBV14 with TRBJ2-3; D unclear. Deletions cut 1 base from V and 0 bases from J, with 14 bases between. The CDR3 covers 17 residues. From germline, CDR1 is SGHDN and CDR2 FVKESK. CDR3 nucleotides: TGTGCCAGCAGCCAAGTCGGCGGAGTAACTAGCACAGATACGCAGTATTTT. This translates into CASSQVGGVTSTDTQYF.

The chain carries TRBV27 and TRBJ2-5; tentatively, D is TRBD2 (5 bases). V was cut by 7 bases and J by 4 bases, with 10 bases left in between. The CDR3 is 12 residues long. The germline gives CDR1 MNHEY, CDR2 SMNVEV (reference sequence). CDR3 loop: CASTRAGETQYF. DNA of the CDR3: TGTGCCAGCACGAGGGCTGGAGAGACCCAGTACTTC.

The J gene is TRBJ1-4, the V gene TRBV5-1; D is uncertain. Trimming shortened V by 0 bases and J by 4 bases, and 13 bases separated the two germline ends. The CDR3 covers 16 residues. CDR1 and CDR2 (germline): SGHRS, YFSETQ. CDR3 residues: CASSLARGGGNEKLFF. The CDR3 DNA is TGCGCCAGCAGCTTGGCCCGGGGTGGAGGTAATGAAAAACTGTTTTTT. The variable domain in full, completed from reference TRBV5-1 and TRBJ1-4, reads KAGVTQTPRYLIKTRGQQVTLSCSPISGHRSVSWYQQTPGQGLQFLFEYFSETQRNKGNFPGRFSGRQFSNSRSEMNVSTLELGDSALYLCASSLARGGGNEKLFFGSGTQLSVL.

Only one count was recorded for this clone. The chain has TRBV7-2 and TRBJ1-1, with a tentative D call TRBD1 (6 bases). The CDR3 runs to 15 residues. Trimming shortened V by 5 bases and J by 0 bases, and 13 bases separated the two germline ends. CDR1 is SGHTA, CDR2 FQGNSA, per germline. The CDR3 DNA is TGTGCCAGCAGCCCACAGGGTTGGTTGAACACTGAAGCTTTCTTT. Its translation: CASSPQGWLNTEAFF.

This rearrangement joins TRBV10-3 to TRBJ1-3; the match to TRBD1 covers 7 bases. V shed 6 bases, J shed 2 bases, and the junction held 1 base outside the gene matches. CDR1 ENHRY and CDR2 SYGVKD come from the germline V gene. CDR3 length: 13 residues. The CDR3 DNA is TGTGCCATCAGCGGGACAGCTGGAAACACCATATATTTT. This codes for CAISGTAGNTIYF.

The count of this clone is one. The chain links TRBV7-9 to TRBJ1-1; 8 bases are shared with TRBD1. CDR3 size: 14 residues. The V and J ends lost 5 bases and 4 bases, in that order; junction bases with no gene match: 6. The germline gives CDR1 SEHNR, CDR2 FQNEAQ (reference sequence). The CDR3 loop is CASSVGQGGTEAFF. CDR3 DNA sequence: TGTGCCAGCAGCGTCGGACAGGGCGGCACTGAAGCTTTCTTT.